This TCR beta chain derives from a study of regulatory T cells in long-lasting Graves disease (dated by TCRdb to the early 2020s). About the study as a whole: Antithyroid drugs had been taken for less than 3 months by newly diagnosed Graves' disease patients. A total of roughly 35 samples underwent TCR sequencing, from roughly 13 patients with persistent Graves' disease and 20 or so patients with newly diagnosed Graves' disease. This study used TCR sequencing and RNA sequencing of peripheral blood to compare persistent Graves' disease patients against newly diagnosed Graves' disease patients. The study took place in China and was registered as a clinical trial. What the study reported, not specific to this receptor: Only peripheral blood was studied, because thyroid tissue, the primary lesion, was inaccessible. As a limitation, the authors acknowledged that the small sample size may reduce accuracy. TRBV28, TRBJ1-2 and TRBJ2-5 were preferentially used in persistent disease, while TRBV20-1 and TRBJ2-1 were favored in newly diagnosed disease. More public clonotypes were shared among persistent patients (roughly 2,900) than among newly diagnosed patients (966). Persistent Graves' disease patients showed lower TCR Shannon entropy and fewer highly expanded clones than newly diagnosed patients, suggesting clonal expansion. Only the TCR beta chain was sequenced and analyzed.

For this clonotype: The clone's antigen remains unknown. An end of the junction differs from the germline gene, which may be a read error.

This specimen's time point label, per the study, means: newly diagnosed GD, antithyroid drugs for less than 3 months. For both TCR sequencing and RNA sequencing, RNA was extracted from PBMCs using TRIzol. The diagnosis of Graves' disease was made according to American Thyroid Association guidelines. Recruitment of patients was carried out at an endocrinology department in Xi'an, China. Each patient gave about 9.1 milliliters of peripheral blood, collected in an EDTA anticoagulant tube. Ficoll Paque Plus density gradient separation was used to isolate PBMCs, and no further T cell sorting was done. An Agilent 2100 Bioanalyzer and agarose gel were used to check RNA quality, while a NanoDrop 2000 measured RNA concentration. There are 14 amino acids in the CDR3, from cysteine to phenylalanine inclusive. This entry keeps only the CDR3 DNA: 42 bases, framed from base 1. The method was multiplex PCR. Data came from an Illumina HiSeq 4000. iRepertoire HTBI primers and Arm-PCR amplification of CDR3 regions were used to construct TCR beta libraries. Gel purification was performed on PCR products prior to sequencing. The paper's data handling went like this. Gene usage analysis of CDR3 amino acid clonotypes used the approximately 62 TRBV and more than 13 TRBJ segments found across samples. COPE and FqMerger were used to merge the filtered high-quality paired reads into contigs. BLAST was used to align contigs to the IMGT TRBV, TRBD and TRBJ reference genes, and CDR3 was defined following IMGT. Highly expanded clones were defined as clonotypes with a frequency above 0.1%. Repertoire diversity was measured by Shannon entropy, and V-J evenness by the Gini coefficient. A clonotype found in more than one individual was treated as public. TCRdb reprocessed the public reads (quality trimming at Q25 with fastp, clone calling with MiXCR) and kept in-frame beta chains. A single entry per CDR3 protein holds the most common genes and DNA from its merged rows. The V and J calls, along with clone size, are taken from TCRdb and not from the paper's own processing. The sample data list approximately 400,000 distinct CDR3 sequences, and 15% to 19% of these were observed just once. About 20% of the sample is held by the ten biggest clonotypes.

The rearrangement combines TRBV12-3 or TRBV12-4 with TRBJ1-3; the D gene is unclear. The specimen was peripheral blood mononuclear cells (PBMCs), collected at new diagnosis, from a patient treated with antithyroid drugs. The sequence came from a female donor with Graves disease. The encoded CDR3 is CASSSPGSGNAIYF. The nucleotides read TGTGCCAGCAGTTCCCCGGGCTCTGGAAACGCCATATATTTT.